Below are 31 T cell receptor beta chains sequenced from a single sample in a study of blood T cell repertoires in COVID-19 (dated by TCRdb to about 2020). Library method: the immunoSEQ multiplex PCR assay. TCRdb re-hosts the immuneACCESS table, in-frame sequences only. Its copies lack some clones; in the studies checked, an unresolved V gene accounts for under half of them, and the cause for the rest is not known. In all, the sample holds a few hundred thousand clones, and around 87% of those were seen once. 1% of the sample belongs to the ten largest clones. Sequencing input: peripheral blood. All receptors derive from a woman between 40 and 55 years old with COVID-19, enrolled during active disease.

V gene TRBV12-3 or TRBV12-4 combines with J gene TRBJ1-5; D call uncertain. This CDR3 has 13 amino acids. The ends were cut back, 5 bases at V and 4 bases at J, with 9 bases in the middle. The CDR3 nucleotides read TGTGCCAGCAGTCCCCGGGTTAATCAGCCCCAGCATTTT. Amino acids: CASSPRVNQPQHF.

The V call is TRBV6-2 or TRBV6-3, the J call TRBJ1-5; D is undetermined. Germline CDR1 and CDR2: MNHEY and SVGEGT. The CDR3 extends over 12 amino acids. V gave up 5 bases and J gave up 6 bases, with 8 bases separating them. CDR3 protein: CASSHRGQPQHF. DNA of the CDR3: TGTGCCAGCAGTCACCGCGGTCAGCCCCAGCATTTT.

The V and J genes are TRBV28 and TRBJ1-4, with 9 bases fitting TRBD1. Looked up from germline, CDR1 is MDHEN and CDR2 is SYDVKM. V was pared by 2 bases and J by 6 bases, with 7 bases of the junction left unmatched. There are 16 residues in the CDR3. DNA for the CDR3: TGTGCCAGCAGTTTAATCAAGGGACAGGGTTATGAAAAACTGTTTTTT. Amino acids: CASSLIKGQGYEKLFF.

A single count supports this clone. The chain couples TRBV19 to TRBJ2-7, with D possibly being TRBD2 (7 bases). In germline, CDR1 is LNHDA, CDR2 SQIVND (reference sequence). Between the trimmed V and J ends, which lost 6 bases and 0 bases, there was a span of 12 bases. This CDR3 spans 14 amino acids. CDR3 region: CASRGGESSYEQYF. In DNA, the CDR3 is TGTGCCAGTAGAGGGGGGGAAAGCTCCTACGAGCAGTACTTC.

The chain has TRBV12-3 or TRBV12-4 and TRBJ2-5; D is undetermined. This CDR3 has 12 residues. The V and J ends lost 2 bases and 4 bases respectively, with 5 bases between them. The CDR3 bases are TGTGCCAGCAGTTTATTCCGAGAGACCCAGTACTTC. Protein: CASSLFRETQYF.

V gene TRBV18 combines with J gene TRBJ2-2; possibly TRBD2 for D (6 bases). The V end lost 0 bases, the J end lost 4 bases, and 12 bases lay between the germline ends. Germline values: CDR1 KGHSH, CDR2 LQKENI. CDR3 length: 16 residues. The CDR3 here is CASSPPGKGLTGELFF. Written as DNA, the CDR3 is TGTGCCAGCTCACCACCGGGAAAGGGACTCACCGGGGAGCTGTTTTTT.

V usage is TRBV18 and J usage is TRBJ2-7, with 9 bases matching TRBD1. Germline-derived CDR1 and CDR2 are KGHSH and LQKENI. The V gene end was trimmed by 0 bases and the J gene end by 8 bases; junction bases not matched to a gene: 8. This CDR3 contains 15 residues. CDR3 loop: CASSPPPGQGNKQYF. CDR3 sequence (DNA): TGTGCCAGCTCACCACCGCCGGGACAGGGTAATAAGCAGTACTTC.

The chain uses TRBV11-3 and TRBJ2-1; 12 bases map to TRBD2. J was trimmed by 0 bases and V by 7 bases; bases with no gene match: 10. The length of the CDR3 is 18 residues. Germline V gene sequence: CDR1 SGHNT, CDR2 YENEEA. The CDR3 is CASILAGGETNSYNEQFF. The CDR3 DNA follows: TGTGCCAGCATCCTAGCGGGAGGGGAAACTAACTCCTACAATGAGCAGTTCTTC.

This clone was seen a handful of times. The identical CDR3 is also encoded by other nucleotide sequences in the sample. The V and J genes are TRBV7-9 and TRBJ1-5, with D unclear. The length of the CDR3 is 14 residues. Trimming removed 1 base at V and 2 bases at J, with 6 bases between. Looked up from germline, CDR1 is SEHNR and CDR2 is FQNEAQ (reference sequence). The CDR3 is CASSLVGGNQPQHF. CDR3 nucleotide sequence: TGTGCCAGCAGCTTAGTCGGAGGCAATCAGCCCCAGCATTTT.

DNA for the CDR3: TGTGCCAGCAGCACCAGACAGGGGAATTCACCCCTCCACTTT. Translated, it gives CASSTRQGNSPLHF. The rearrangement joins TRBV21-1 to TRBJ1-6; TRBD1 was called by the table and not checked on the DNA. TRBV21-1 is deemed a pseudogene. The CDR3 is 14 residues long.

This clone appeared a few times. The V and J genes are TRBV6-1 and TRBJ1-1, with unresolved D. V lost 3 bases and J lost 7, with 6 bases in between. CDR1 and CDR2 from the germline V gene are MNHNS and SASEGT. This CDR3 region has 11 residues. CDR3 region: CASSDTFEAFF. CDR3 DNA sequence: TGTGCCAGCAGTGATACATTTGAAGCTTTCTTT.

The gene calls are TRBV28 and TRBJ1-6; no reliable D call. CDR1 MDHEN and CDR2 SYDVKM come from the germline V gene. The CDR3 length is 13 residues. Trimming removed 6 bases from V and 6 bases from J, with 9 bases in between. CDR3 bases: TGTGCCAGCAGCCCTGTTCGTAATTCACCCCTCCACTTT. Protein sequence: CASSPVRNSPLHF.

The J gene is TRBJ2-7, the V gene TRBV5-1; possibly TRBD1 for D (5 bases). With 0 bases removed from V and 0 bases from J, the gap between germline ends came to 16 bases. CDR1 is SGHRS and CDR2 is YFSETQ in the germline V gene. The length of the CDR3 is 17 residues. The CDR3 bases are TGCGCCAGCAGCTTGGTCCCTCAGGGTCGGAGCTCCTACGAGCAGTACTTC. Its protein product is CASSLVPQGRSSYEQYF.

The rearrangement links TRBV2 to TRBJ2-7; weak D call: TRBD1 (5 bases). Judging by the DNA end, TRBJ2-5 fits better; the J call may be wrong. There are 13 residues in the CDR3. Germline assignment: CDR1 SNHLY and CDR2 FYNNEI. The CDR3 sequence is CASSPGLRETQYF. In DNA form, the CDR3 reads TGTGCCAGCAGTCCAGGGTTACGGGAGACCCAGTACTTC.

CDR3: CASTYAATGNTIYF. CDR3 nucleotide sequence: TGTGCATCCACTTACGCTGCCACTGGAAACACCATATATTTT. V and J are TRBV12-5 and TRBJ1-3, with D unclear. The CDR3 has 14 amino acids. The germline V gene has CDR1 LGHNT and CDR2 FRNRAP.

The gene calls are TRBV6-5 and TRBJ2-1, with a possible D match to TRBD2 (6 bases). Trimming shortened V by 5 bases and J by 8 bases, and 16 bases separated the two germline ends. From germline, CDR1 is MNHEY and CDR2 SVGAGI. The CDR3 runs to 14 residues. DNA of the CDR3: TGTGCCAGCAGTAGGGACTCGCCCGGGTATGAGCAGTTCTTC. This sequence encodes CASSRDSPGYEQFF.

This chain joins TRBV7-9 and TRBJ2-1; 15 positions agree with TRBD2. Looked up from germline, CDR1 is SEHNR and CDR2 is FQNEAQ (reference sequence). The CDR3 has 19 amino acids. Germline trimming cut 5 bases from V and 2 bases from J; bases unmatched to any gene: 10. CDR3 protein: CASSLSGLAGGPAYNEQFF. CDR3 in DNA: TGTGCCAGCAGCCTCAGCGGACTAGCGGGAGGGCCGGCCTACAATGAGCAGTTCTTC.

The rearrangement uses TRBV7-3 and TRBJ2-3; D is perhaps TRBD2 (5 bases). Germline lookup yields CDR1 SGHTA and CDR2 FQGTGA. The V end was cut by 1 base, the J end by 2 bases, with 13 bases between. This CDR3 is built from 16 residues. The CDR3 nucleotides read TGTGCCAGCAGCTTAAGGGCGGGCGCCTACACAGATACGCAGTATTTT. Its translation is CASSLRAGAYTDTQYF.

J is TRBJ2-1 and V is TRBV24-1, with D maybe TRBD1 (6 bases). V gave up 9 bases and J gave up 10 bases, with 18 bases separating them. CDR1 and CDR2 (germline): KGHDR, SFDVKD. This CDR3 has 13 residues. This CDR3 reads CATGPRPGTEQFF. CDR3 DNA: TGTGCCACCGGTCCCAGGCCCGGGACAGAGCAGTTCTTC.

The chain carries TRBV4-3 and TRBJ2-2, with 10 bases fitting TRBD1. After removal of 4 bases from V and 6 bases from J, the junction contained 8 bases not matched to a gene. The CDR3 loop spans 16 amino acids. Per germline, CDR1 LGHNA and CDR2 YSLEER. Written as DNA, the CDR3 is TGCGCCAGCAGCCTCAGACAGGGGGCTGGGGCCGGGGAGCTGTTTTTT. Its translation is CASSLRQGAGAGELFF.

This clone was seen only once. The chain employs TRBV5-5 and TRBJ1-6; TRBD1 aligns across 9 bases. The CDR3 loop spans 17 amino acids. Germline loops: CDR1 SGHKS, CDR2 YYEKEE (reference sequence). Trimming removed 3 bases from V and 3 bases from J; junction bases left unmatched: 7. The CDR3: CASSSTGGVDYNSPLHF. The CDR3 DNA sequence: TGTGCCAGCAGCTCAACAGGGGGCGTCGACTATAATTCACCCCTCCACTTT.

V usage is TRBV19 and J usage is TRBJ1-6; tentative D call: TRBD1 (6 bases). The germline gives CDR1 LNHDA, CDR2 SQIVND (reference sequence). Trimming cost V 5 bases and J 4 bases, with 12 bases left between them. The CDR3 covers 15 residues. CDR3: CASSEYGQYNSPLHF. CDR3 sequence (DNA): TGTGCCAGTAGTGAATACGGACAGTATAATTCACCCCTCCACTTT. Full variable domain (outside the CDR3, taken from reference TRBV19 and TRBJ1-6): DGGITQSPKYLFRKEGQNVTLSCEQNLNHDAMYWYRQDPGQGLRLIYYSQIVNDFQKGDIAEGYSVSREKKESFPLTVTSAQKNPTAFYLCASSEYGQYNSPLHFGNGTRLTVT.

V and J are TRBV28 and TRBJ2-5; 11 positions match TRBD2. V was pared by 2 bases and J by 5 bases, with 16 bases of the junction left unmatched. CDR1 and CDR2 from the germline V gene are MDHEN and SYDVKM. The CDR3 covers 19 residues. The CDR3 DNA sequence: TGTGCCAGCAGTTTAACACTGACGGGTCTAGCGGGGGGCCGGGAGACCCAGTACTTC. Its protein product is CASSLTLTGLAGGRETQYF.

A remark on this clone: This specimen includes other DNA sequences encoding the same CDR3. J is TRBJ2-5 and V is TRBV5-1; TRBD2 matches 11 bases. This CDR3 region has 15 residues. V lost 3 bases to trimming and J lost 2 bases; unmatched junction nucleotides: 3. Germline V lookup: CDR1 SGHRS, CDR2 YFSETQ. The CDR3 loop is CASSSGLAVQETQYF. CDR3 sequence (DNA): TGCGCCAGCAGCTCGGGACTAGCGGTACAAGAGACCCAGTACTTC.

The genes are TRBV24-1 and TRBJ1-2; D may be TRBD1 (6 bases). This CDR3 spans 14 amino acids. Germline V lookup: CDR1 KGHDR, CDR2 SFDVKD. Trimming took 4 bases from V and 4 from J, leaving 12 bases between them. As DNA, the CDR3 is TGTGCCACCAGTGAGCCGACAGGATCCTATGGCTACACCTTC. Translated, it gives CATSEPTGSYGYTF.

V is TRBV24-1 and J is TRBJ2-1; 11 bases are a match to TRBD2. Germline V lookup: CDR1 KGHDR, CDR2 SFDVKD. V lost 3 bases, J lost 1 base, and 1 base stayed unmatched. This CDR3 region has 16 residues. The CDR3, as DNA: TGTGCCACCAGTGATCCTAGCGGGGGGTCCTACAATGAGCAGTTCTTC. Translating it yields CATSDPSGGSYNEQFF.

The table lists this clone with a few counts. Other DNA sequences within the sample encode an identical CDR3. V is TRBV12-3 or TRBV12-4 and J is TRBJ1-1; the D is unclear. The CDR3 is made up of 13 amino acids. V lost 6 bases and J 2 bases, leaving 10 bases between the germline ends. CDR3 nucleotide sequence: TGTGCCAGCAGACCCACAGTTAACACTGAAGCTTTCTTT. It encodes CASRPTVNTEAFF.

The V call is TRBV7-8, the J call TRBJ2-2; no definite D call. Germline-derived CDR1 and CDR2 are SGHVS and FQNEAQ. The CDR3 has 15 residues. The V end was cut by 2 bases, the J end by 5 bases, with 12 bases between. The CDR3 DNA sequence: TGTGCCAGCAGCTTAAGGCCCGTCGGGACCGGGGAGCTGTTTTTT. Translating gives CASSLRPVGTGELFF.

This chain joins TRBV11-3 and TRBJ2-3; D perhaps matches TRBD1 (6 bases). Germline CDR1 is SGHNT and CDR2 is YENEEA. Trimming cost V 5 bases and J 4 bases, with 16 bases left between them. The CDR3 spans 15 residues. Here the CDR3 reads CASSQSWGQADTQYF. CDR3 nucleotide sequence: TGTGCCAGCAGCCAGAGCTGGGGGCAGGCAGATACGCAGTATTTT.

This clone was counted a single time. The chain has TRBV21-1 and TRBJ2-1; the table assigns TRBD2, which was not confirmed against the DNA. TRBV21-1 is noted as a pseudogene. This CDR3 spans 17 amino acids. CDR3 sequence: CAGISGLAGGPDNEQFF. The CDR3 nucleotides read TGTGCCGGCATTTCAGGACTAGCGGGAGGGCCGGACAATGAGCAGTTCTTC.

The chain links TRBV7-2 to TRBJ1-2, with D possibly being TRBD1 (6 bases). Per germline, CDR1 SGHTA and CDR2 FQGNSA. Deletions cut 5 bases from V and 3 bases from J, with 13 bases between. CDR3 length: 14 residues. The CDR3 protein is CASSLQQGHYGYTF. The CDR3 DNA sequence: TGTGCCAGCAGCCTTCAACAGGGCCACTATGGCTACACCTTC.